This TCR beta chain is drawn from a study of hypomethylating agent response in myelodysplastic syndrome. Method: immunoSEQ multiplex PCR; TCRdb's copy keeps in-frame clones and lacks some. The profile shows 5,500 to 7,500 clones, around four fifths of them singletons. Study observations and caveats: After treatment, novel clonotypes emerged more in responders, contracted ones more in non-responders.

To note about this clone: Its antigen is undetermined.

This TCR was sampled from a human donor with myelodysplastic syndrome. Sequences were derived from bone marrow, sampled before or after starting hypomethylating agent treatment for myelodysplastic syndrome (not recorded which).

The CDR3 loop is CASTQVGSEYSVYTEAFF. In nucleotides, the CDR3 is TGCGCCAGCACCCAGGTCGGGAGCGAGTATAGTGTGTACACTGAAGCTTTCTTT. This rearrangement joins TRBV10-1 to TRBJ1-1; D not certain. V lost 7 bases and J lost 3, with 27 bases in between. CDR1 WNHNN and CDR2 SYGVQD come from the germline V gene (reference sequence). CDR3 length equals 18 residues.